The sequence of this T cell receptor (beta chain) was determined in a study of post-analysis software for immune sequencing data. The library was made from cDNA and included unique molecular identifiers. TCRdb analysed the PCR reads with MiXCR anew, one entry per CDR3 protein. The sample has roughly 410,000 distinct CDR3 sequences, around 37% seen once. The CDR3 runs 16 residues. Per the germline V gene, CDR1 is MNHEY and CDR2 is SVGAGI. V was shortened by 3 bases and J by 8 bases, with 19 bases between the two germline ends. There are a few counts of this clonotype. Antigen: not known. The study, taken as a whole, reports: Significantly lower normalized Chao1 diversity was found in patients with multiple sclerosis relative to controls. The study found TRBV5-6, TRBV5-1 and TRBV20-1 among a few TRBV segments more frequent in patients than controls.

This chain joins TRBV6-5 and TRBJ1-4, with D unclear. The sequenced material came from blood. The TCR sequence derives from a girl between 10 and 17 years old with multiple sclerosis. CDR3 sequence reads: CASSYSAGGVGEKLFF. Here the CDR3 DNA reads TGTGCCAGCAGTTATTCCGCAGGTGGTGTAGGCGAAAAACTGTTTTTT.